This T cell receptor (beta chain) was found in a study of shared clonotypes between healthy human individuals. Whole-study results and caveats: Apart from blood, nothing was sampled; tissue repertoires likely differ. When naive CD4 clonotypes were compared across a few donors, 4% to 6.5% were shared. Clonotype sharing across donors was expected to vary with sequencing depth.

CDR3 length: 11 residues. Deletions cut 1 base from V and 12 bases from J, with 7 bases between. Germline V gene sequence: CDR1 SGHAT, CDR2 FQNNGV. In this sample, this clone turned up a few times. No antigen is known for it. Sequenced by immunoSEQ multiplex PCR; TCRdb stores in-frame clones only, minus some. The table includes 95,000 to 120,000 clones, more than 65% detected once. The TCR sequence derives from a woman in her 30s in good health. Sequenced: memory CD8+ T cells sorted from blood. Documented subset: CD45RO+ cells pooled with CCR7-negative TemRA cells. The rearrangement joins TRBV11-2 to TRBJ2-1; D is undetermined. CDR3 residues: CASSLVLGQFF. The CDR3, as DNA: TGTGCCAGCAGCTTAGTTTTAGGGCAGTTCTTC.